The 23 T cell receptor beta chains reported below all come from one sample, sequenced in a study of T cell repertoires in cytomegalovirus infection. Their recognized antigens are unknown. A single record per CDR3 protein comes from TCRdb applying MiXCR to the reads. The sample has about 920,000 distinct CDR3 sequences, approximately 30% seen once. The source was cultured CD8+ T cells from PBMCs, collected from culture after CMV antigen stimulation. These receptors all stem from a human donor in good health (CMV status not recorded). Some clones in this sample may be carry-over from other donors' samples.

V usage is TRBV19 and J usage is TRBJ1-1, with D perhaps matching TRBD1 (5 bases). Germline loops: CDR1 LNHDA, CDR2 SQIVND (reference sequence). V was clipped by 7 bases and J by 1 base, with 16 bases between them. The length of the CDR3 is 15 residues. CDR3 loop: CASTRYSGGNTEAFF. In DNA, the CDR3 is TGTGCCAGTACCAGGTATAGTGGGGGGAACACTGAAGCTTTCTTT.

V and J are TRBV6-6 and TRBJ2-1; TRBD2 agrees at 11 bases. There are 17 residues in the CDR3. The germline gives CDR1 MNHNY, CDR2 SVGAGI (reference sequence). With 7 bases clipped from V and 4 bases from J, the junction kept 12 bases outside the gene matches. The CDR3, as DNA: TGTGCCAGCACCTTACGGGCTAGCGGGGGGTTTTACAATGAGCAGTTCTTC. It yields the protein CASTLRASGGFYNEQFF.

V and J are TRBV6-5 and TRBJ1-5; 9 nucleotides agree with TRBD1. The CDR3 extends over 15 amino acids. J gave up 3 bases and V 10 bases, and 10 bases lay outside the gene matches. Germline V gene lookup returns CDR1 MNHEY and CDR2 SVGAGI. CDR3 DNA sequence: TGTGCCACTCTCCGGGACAGGGAGGACAATCAGCCCCAGCATTTT. As protein: CATLRDREDNQPQHF.

This chain links TRBV12-3 or TRBV12-4 with TRBJ1-1; D is unresolved. The length of the CDR3 is 13 residues. The V and J ends lost 6 bases and 1 base respectively, with 9 bases between them. The CDR3 reads CASRGRENTEAFF. The CDR3 DNA reads as TGTGCCAGCAGAGGACGGGAGAACACTGAAGCTTTCTTT.

This chain uses TRBV7-3 with TRBJ2-7; 8 positions agree with TRBD2. Germline V gene lookup returns CDR1 SGHTA and CDR2 FQGTGA. J was trimmed by 7 bases and V by 4 bases; bases with no gene match: 15. The CDR3 runs 16 residues. CDR3 amino acids: CASSSTGGPSGREQYV. The CDR3 DNA is TGTGCCAGCAGCTCGACGGGGGGGCCATCGGGGCGAGAGCAGTACGTC.

J is TRBJ2-5 and V is TRBV10-2, with 9 bases identical to TRBD1. Germline trimming cut 6 bases from V and 0 bases from J; bases unmatched to any gene: 14. This CDR3 has 18 amino acids. Germline V gene sequence: CDR1 WSHSY, CDR2 SAAADI. The CDR3 DNA reads TGCGCCAGCAGGGGGGACAGGGAAAAAAGCCCGTACCAAGAGACCCAGTACTTC. This sequence encodes CASRGDREKSPYQETQYF.

The sample holds many counts of this clonotype. CDR3 region: CASRGDYNQPQHF. CDR3 bases: TGTGCCAGTCGAGGGGACTACAATCAGCCCCAGCATTTT. This chain joins TRBV7-2 and TRBJ1-5; the D gene is possibly TRBD1 (5 bases). V gave up 9 bases and J gave up 3 bases, with 12 bases separating them. This CDR3 is 13 amino acids long. From germline, CDR1 is SGHTA and CDR2 FQGNSA.

The chain couples TRBV13 to TRBJ2-7; perhaps TRBD2 as D (6 bases). Trimming shortened V by 3 bases and J by 4 bases, and 10 bases separated the two germline ends. This CDR3 comprises 13 residues. CDR1 is PRHDT and CDR2 is FYEKMQ in the germline V gene (reference sequence). CDR3 DNA sequence: TGTGCCAGCAGCTTGCGACTAGAGTACGAGCAGTACTTC. This codes for CASSLRLEYEQYF.

This clonotype has only a few counts. CDR3 DNA sequence: TGTGCCAGCAGAGACCCCGACAGGGGGCCTCGAGAGACCCAGTACTTC. Translation: CASRDPDRGPRETQYF. This chain uses TRBV2 with TRBJ2-5; TRBD1 aligns across 10 bases. The germline V gene encodes CDR1 SNHLY and CDR2 FYNNEI. V lost 6 bases and J lost 4; bases outside the gene matches: 11. This CDR3 is 16 amino acids long.

The rearrangement joins TRBV27 to TRBJ2-6, with 9 bases identical to TRBD1. Germline lookup yields CDR1 MNHEY and CDR2 SMNVEV (reference sequence). The CDR3 consists of 17 residues. Trimming cost V 4 bases and J 4 bases; bases outside gene matches: 8. CDR3 residues: CASSYGTGFTGANVLTF. In DNA form, the CDR3 reads TGTGCCAGCAGTTATGGGACAGGGTTTACGGGGGCCAACGTCCTGACTTTC.

This clonotype has a handful of counts. The chain recombines TRBV7-9 with TRBJ2-3; tentatively, D is TRBD2 (5 bases). V shed 5 bases and J shed 5 bases, with 17 bases lying between them. Germline V gives CDR1 SEHNR, CDR2 FQNEAQ (reference sequence). The CDR3 spans 15 residues. The CDR3 loop reads CASSPWSFAGDTQYF. The CDR3 coding sequence is TGTGCCAGCAGCCCATGGTCCTTTGCGGGAGATACGCAGTATTTT.

This clonotype was counted many times. The genes are TRBV7-9 and TRBJ1-1; D gene unclear. CDR1 is SEHNR and CDR2 is FQNEAQ in the germline V gene (reference sequence). The CDR3 has 13 amino acids. Deletions cut 5 bases from V and 3 bases from J, with 10 bases between. In DNA form, the CDR3 reads TGTGCCAGCAGCCCCCTCATCGACACTGAAGCTTTCTTT. This gives the protein CASSPLIDTEAFF.

The V gene is TRBV2, the J gene TRBJ2-5; 8 nucleotides agree with TRBD2. Germline assignment: CDR1 SNHLY and CDR2 FYNNEI. The CDR3 is 17 residues long. The J segment lost 5 bases and the V segment lost 0 bases, leaving 11 bases of the junction unmatched. The CDR3 loop reads CASSEALLAGGEETQYF. DNA for the CDR3: TGTGCCAGCAGTGAAGCGCTCTTGGCGGGGGGTGAGGAGACCCAGTACTTC.

Many counts were recorded for this clonotype. The CDR3 here is CASTEEDRGAETQYF. The CDR3 nucleotides read TGTGCCAGCACCGAAGAGGACAGGGGGGCAGAGACCCAGTACTTC. This chain links TRBV6-5 with TRBJ2-5; 10 bases map to TRBD1. With 7 bases clipped from V and 4 bases from J, the junction kept 9 bases outside the gene matches. Germline V gene lookup returns CDR1 MNHEY and CDR2 SVGAGI. The CDR3 is 15 amino acids.

Comment on this clonotype: A much more abundant neighbour one base away suggests this may be a read error. The V gene is TRBV7-9, the J gene TRBJ1-1; 9 bases align to TRBD1. Germline CDR1 reads SEHNR; CDR2 reads FQNEAQ (reference sequence). The J segment lost 3 bases and the V segment lost 11 bases, leaving 13 bases of the junction unmatched. The CDR3 sequence is 15 residues long. The CDR3 DNA follows: TGTGCCGAGGTCCCGGGACAGGGTTCGGACACTGAAGCTTTCTTT. Encoded protein: CAEVPGQGSDTEAFF.

This clonotype was observed a handful of times. This chain uses TRBV5-1 with TRBJ1-2; 8 bases fit TRBD1. This CDR3 spans 14 amino acids. Germline CDR1 SGHRS, CDR2 YFSETQ. The ends lost 0 bases at V and 6 bases at J; junction bases unmatched: 4. The CDR3 sequence is CASSLASGGHGYTF. CDR3 sequence (DNA): TGCGCCAGCAGCTTGGCTTCAGGGGGCCATGGCTACACCTTC. Complete variable domain (other parts from reference TRBV5-1 and TRBJ1-2): KAGVTQTPRYLIKTRGQQVTLSCSPISGHRSVSWYQQTPGQGLQFLFEYFSETQRNKGNFPGRFSGRQFSNSRSEMNVSTLELGDSALYLCASSLASGGHGYTFGSGTRLTVV.

This clonotype was seen at least ten times. V usage is TRBV7-2 and J usage is TRBJ1-4; D gene unclear. Trimming shortened V by 5 bases and J by 0 bases, and 10 bases separated the two germline ends. Germline assignment: CDR1 SGHTA and CDR2 FQGNSA. The CDR3 spans 15 residues. In DNA form, the CDR3 reads TGTGCCAGCAGCGCCAAGATAGCAACTAATGAAAAACTGTTTTTT. It encodes CASSAKIATNEKLFF.

The rearrangement joins TRBV12-3 or TRBV12-4 to TRBJ2-7; 10 positions agree with TRBD2. V lost 3 bases, J lost 4 bases, and 6 bases stayed unmatched. The CDR3 extends over 15 amino acids. The CDR3 region has the DNA TGTGCCAGCAGTTTGGAAGCGGGGGGGCAATACGAGCAGTACTTC. Translating gives CASSLEAGGQYEQYF.

V gene TRBV24-1 combines with J gene TRBJ2-1, with 7 bases fitting TRBD2. The ends lost 1 base at V and 9 bases at J; junction bases unmatched: 2. Germline V gene data show CDR1 as KGHDR and CDR2 as SFDVKD. The CDR3 runs 13 residues. DNA for the CDR3: TGTGCCACCAGTGATTTAGCGGGGCCTGAGCAGTTCTTC. Translating it yields CATSDLAGPEQFF.

V gene TRBV28 combines with J gene TRBJ1-5; tentative D call: TRBD1 (5 bases). CDR3 length: 17 amino acids. Trimming stripped 6 bases from V and 3 bases from J, with 21 bases between. In germline, CDR1 is MDHEN, CDR2 SYDVKM. The CDR3 DNA follows: TGTGCCAGCAGCCCCAATGGGTTGAGGGACGACAATCAGCCCCAGCATTTT. This gives the protein CASSPNGLRDDNQPQHF.

The rearrangement links TRBV5-8 to TRBJ1-1; a possible D gene is TRBD1 (6 bases). Germline CDR1 reads SGHTS; CDR2 reads YDEGEE. Deletions cut 0 bases from V and 6 bases from J, with 9 bases between. The CDR3 spans 13 residues. The CDR3 region has the DNA TGTGCCAGCAGCTTGGATACAGGGCCTGAAGCTTTCTTT. It is translated as CASSLDTGPEAFF.

This clonotype was detected a few times. CDR3 bases: TGTGCCAGCAGCTTACTACAGGGGAGTGAAAAACTGTTTTTT. Its translation is CASSLLQGSEKLFF. The V gene is TRBV7-2, the J gene TRBJ1-4, with 7 bases matching TRBD1. Germline V gene data show CDR1 as SGHTA and CDR2 as FQGNSA. After removal of 2 bases from V and 7 bases from J, the junction contained 4 bases not matched to a gene. The CDR3 covers 14 residues.

There are many counts of this clonotype. This rearrangement joins TRBV7-6 to TRBJ2-2, with no clear D. The germline CDR1 and CDR2 sequences are SGHVS and FNYEAQ. The CDR3 has 13 amino acids. Between the trimmed V and J ends, which lost 5 bases and 6 bases, there was a span of 10 bases. In DNA, the CDR3 is TGTGCCAGCAGCCCAGGCCGGGCCGGGGAGCTGTTTTTT. Encoded protein: CASSPGRAGELFF. Based on the CDR3 plus reference TRBV7-6 and TRBJ2-2, the full variable domain is GAGVSQSPRYKVTKRGQDVALRCDPISGHVSLYWYRQALGQGPEFLTYFNYEAQQDKSGLPNDRFSAERPEGSISTLTIQRTEQRDSAMYRCASSPGRAGELFFGEGSRLTVL.